This entry lists 26 T cell receptor beta chains sequenced from one sample in a study of cytomegalovirus exposure and HLA in healthy donors. With 60 Vbeta and 13 Jbeta primers, the PCR was carried out. TCRdb's table, derived via immunoSEQ multiplex PCR, lists solely in-frame clones and lacks some. The repertoire holds 95,000 to 150,000 clones, with around 80% as singletons. Sequenced material: PBMCs. The receptors were sampled from a female donor in good health and CMV-seronegative.

The CDR3 loop is CAIPSPVFRGTEAFF. The CDR3 DNA is TGTGCCATCCCTAGTCCAGTTTTTCGGGGGACTGAAGCTTTCTTT. The J gene is TRBJ1-1, the V gene TRBV19; D possibly corresponds to TRBD1 (5 bases). V was shortened by 10 bases and J by 5 bases, with 23 bases between the two germline ends. The CDR3 is 15 residues long. CDR1 LNHDA and CDR2 SQIVND come from the germline V gene (reference sequence).

The chain uses TRBV30 and TRBJ1-4; no definite D call. The CDR3 extends over 15 amino acids. CDR1 is GTSNPN, CDR2 SVGIG, per germline (reference sequence). The V end was cut by 3 bases, the J end by 5 bases, with 16 bases between. CDR3 residues: CAWSGTGIRNEKLFF. The CDR3 bases are TGTGCCTGGAGCGGTACGGGAATCCGGAATGAAAAACTGTTTTTT.

The chain has TRBV6-5 and TRBJ1-2, with 8 bases fitting TRBD1. The CDR3 is 16 amino acids. The germline V gene has CDR1 MNHEY and CDR2 SVGAGI. Trimming removed 2 bases from V and 2 bases from J; junction bases left unmatched: 7. The CDR3 nucleotides read TGTGCCAGCAGTTACATTTCAGGGGGCGAAAACTATGGCTACACCTTC. Encoded protein: CASSYISGGENYGYTF.

The V gene is TRBV5-5, the J gene TRBJ2-5, with TRBD1 identical over 8 bases. V was clipped by 4 bases and J by 3 bases; unmatched bases: 5. The CDR3 loop spans 14 amino acids. Germline V lookup: CDR1 SGHKS, CDR2 YYEKEE (reference sequence). DNA of the CDR3: TGTGCCAGCAGCAGAGGGGGACAGGAAGAGACCCAGTACTTC. This sequence encodes CASSRGGQEETQYF.

This sequence joins TRBV18 and TRBJ1-1; 7 positions agree with TRBD1. CDR3 size: 16 residues. After removal of 6 bases from V and 1 base from J, the junction contained 11 bases not matched to a gene. Per germline, CDR1 KGHSH and CDR2 LQKENI. The CDR3 nucleotides are TGTGCCAGCTCGCCGCGACAGGGTGCGGCGAACACTGAAGCTTTCTTT. Translated, it gives CASSPRQGAANTEAFF.

The rearrangement links TRBV30 to TRBJ2-1; 10 bases are shared with TRBD2. Germline CDR1 and CDR2: GTSNPN and SVGIG (reference sequence). There are 15 residues in the CDR3. The trim removed 0 bases at V and 4 bases at J, leaving 3 bases unmatched. The CDR3 region is CAWSVGTSAYNEQFF. In nucleotides, the CDR3 is TGTGCCTGGAGTGTAGGGACTAGCGCGTACAATGAGCAGTTCTTC.

The gene calls are TRBV30 and TRBJ1-4, with D perhaps matching TRBD1 (6 bases). This CDR3 contains 13 residues. V was clipped by 4 bases and J by 7 bases, with 13 bases between them. From germline, CDR1 is GTSNPN and CDR2 SVGIG (reference sequence). The DNA of the CDR3 is TGTGCCTGGACCACAGGGTGGCGTGAAAAACTGTTTTTT. It yields the protein CAWTTGWREKLFF.

The chain uses TRBV5-1 and TRBJ2-3; D not certain. Looked up from germline, CDR1 is SGHRS and CDR2 is YFSETQ. The CDR3 loop spans 11 amino acids. V shed 3 bases and J shed 6 bases, with 5 bases lying between them. The CDR3 region has the DNA TGCGCCAGCAGCTCCGCGGATACGCAGTATTTT. It codes for CASSSADTQYF.

This chain joins TRBV19 and TRBJ2-3, with D unclear. Trimming shortened V by 6 bases and J by 1 base, and 8 bases separated the two germline ends. CDR1 and CDR2 from the germline V gene are LNHDA and SQIVND (reference sequence). This CDR3 region has 13 residues. In DNA form, the CDR3 reads TGTGCCAGTAGGGGCACGGGCACAGATACGCAGTATTTT. This sequence encodes CASRGTGTDTQYF.

CDR3 loop: CASSQAVRIQPQHF. The CDR3 bases are TGCGCCAGCAGCCAAGCGGTTCGAATTCAGCCCCAGCATTTT. The chain recombines TRBV4-1 with TRBJ1-5; D unresolved. CDR3 size: 14 residues. V lost 1 base and J 6 bases, leaving 10 bases between the germline ends. Germline CDR1 reads MGHRA; CDR2 reads YSYEKL.

V is TRBV5-1 and J is TRBJ2-7; 8 bases line up with TRBD1. V gave up 0 bases and J gave up 5 bases; unmatched junction bases: 4. Germline loops: CDR1 SGHRS, CDR2 YFSETQ. There are 14 residues in the CDR3. The CDR3 region is CASSLGQGWNEQYF. The CDR3 DNA sequence: TGCGCCAGCAGCTTGGGACAGGGGTGGAACGAGCAGTACTTC.

This clone was found a few times. The V call is TRBV6-5, the J call TRBJ2-7, with 14 bases aligning to TRBD2. Germline V gene data show CDR1 as MNHEY and CDR2 as SVGAGI. V lost 2 bases to trimming and J lost 4 bases; unmatched junction nucleotides: 4. The CDR3 length is 16 residues. CDR3 in amino acids: CASSYPGTSGRYEQYF. DNA of the CDR3: TGTGCCAGCAGTTACCCGGGGACTAGCGGGAGATACGAGCAGTACTTC.

The genes are TRBV7-9 and TRBJ1-3; D gene uncertain. V lost 7 bases and J 1 base, leaving 8 bases between the germline ends. Germline V gene lookup returns CDR1 SEHNR and CDR2 FQNEAQ (reference sequence). The CDR3 consists of 13 residues. Here the CDR3 reads CASKEGSGNTIYF. DNA of the CDR3: TGTGCCAGCAAAGAGGGTTCTGGAAACACCATATATTTT. Complete variable domain (other parts from reference TRBV7-9 and TRBJ1-3): DTGVSQNPRHKITKRGQNVTFRCDPISEHNRLYWYRQTLGQGPEFLTYFQNEAQLEKSRLLSDRFSAERPKGSFSTLEIQRTEQGDSAMYLCASKEGSGNTIYFGEGSWLTVV.

This sequence joins TRBV7-9 and TRBJ2-5; D is possibly TRBD2 (6 bases). The CDR3 has 14 amino acids. Per germline, CDR1 SEHNR and CDR2 FQNEAQ (reference sequence). The V end was cut by 4 bases, the J end by 2 bases, with 11 bases between. The CDR3 region has the DNA TGTGCCAGCAGCTCAGTGGGAGGACAAGAGACCCAGTACTTC. Translating gives CASSSVGGQETQYF.

This chain connects TRBV11-2 to TRBJ1-1; D remains ambiguous. CDR1 and CDR2 from the germline V gene are SGHAT and FQNNGV. This CDR3 region has 14 residues. V lost 5 bases and J lost 4, with 14 bases in between. CDR3 amino acids: CASSLGELGTEAFF. The CDR3 region has the DNA TGTGCCAGCAGCCTCGGAGAGCTTGGCACTGAAGCTTTCTTT.

The DNA for the CDR3 is TGTGCCACCAGCAGAGATCCGGGGGCCTACGAGCAGTACTTC. Amino acid sequence: CATSRDPGAYEQYF. The chain employs TRBV15 and TRBJ2-7, with D tentatively TRBD2 (6 bases). Looked up from germline, CDR1 is LNHNV and CDR2 is YYDKDF (reference sequence). This CDR3 is 14 amino acids long. Between the trimmed V and J ends, which lost 0 bases and 2 bases, there was a span of 8 bases.

The V and J genes are TRBV9 and TRBJ1-5; D is perhaps TRBD1 (6 bases). Germline V gene data show CDR1 as SGDLS and CDR2 as YYNGEE. The germline V and J ends were trimmed by 3 bases and 7 bases, with 11 bases remaining between them. The CDR3 runs 13 residues. The CDR3 nucleotides read TGTGCCAGCAGCGCACAGGGCGCCCAGCCCCAGCATTTT. Translation gives CASSAQGAQPQHF.

V and J are TRBV5-6 and TRBJ2-7, with 8 positions matching TRBD1. The CDR3 consists of 14 residues. V lost 4 bases and J lost 3; bases outside the gene matches: 6. Germline V gene data show CDR1 as SGHDT and CDR2 as YYEEEE. CDR3 sequence reads: CASSDRGLFYEQYF. CDR3 bases: TGTGCCAGCAGCGACAGGGGCCTCTTCTACGAGCAGTACTTC.

The gene calls are TRBV5-1 and TRBJ1-6; no firm D call. Germline V gives CDR1 SGHRS, CDR2 YFSETQ. The CDR3 sequence is 15 residues long. Trimming removed 1 base at V and 8 bases at J, with 13 bases between. As DNA, the CDR3 is TGCGCCAGCAGCTTGACTGGAGGAGATTATTCACCCCTCCACTTT. Translation: CASSLTGGDYSPLHF.

This chain connects TRBV11-2 to TRBJ2-7; D is perhaps TRBD2 (6 bases). This CDR3 has 15 amino acids. V shed 4 bases and J shed 7 bases, with 20 bases lying between them. Germline-derived CDR1 and CDR2 are SGHAT and FQNNGV. The CDR3 nucleotides are TGTGCCAGCAGCTACTCCCGTGGACGGGCGGGGGAGCAGTACTTC. Its protein product is CASSYSRGRAGEQYF.

The rearrangement uses TRBV4-1 and TRBJ2-5; no definite D call. The germline V gene has CDR1 MGHRA and CDR2 YSYEKL. V lost 0 bases, J lost 5 bases, and 4 bases lay in between. The CDR3 sequence is 12 residues long. Here the CDR3 reads CASSQDQETQYF. CDR3 nucleotides: TGCGCCAGCAGCCAAGATCAGGAGACCCAGTACTTC.

J is TRBJ2-2 and V is TRBV6-5, with 7 bases matching TRBD1. After removal of 0 bases from V and 6 bases from J, the junction contained 1 base not matched to a gene. CDR1 is MNHEY and CDR2 is SVGAGI in the germline V gene. This CDR3 is built from 14 residues. The DNA for the CDR3 is TGTGCCAGCAGTTACTCGACAGGGTCCGGGGAGCTGTTTTTT. Amino acid sequence: CASSYSTGSGELFF.

The V and J genes are TRBV5-1 and TRBJ1-1; possible D gene TRBD1, 5 bases. Germline V gene lookup returns CDR1 SGHRS and CDR2 YFSETQ. The CDR3 has 14 amino acids. The germline V and J ends were trimmed by 1 base and 3 bases, with 10 bases remaining between them. The CDR3 coding sequence is TGCGCCAGCAGCTTGTGGGGCGCGGACACTGAAGCTTTCTTT. The encoded protein is CASSLWGADTEAFF.

The V and J genes are TRBV19 and TRBJ2-5, with unresolved D. This CDR3 spans 16 amino acids. Germline V gene sequence: CDR1 LNHDA, CDR2 SQIVND (reference sequence). V was trimmed by 0 bases and J by 5 bases, leaving 16 bases between them. This CDR3 is CASSIDLTGFLETQYF. The CDR3 nucleotides read TGTGCCAGTAGTATAGATCTGACCGGGTTCCTGGAGACCCAGTACTTC.

The rearrangement links TRBV7-3 to TRBJ2-1; 7 positions match TRBD2. The trim removed 5 bases at V and 1 base at J, leaving 11 bases unmatched. CDR3 size: 17 residues. The germline CDR1 and CDR2 sequences are SGHTA and FQGTGA. Here the CDR3 reads CASSPLGGSSSYNEQFF. The CDR3 coding sequence is TGTGCCAGCAGCCCACTCGGCGGGAGCTCGTCCTACAATGAGCAGTTCTTC.

The CDR3 nucleotides are TGTGCCAGCAGTTACTCGACTCCCTCCACAGATACGCAGTATTTT. Protein sequence: CASSYSTPSTDTQYF. J is TRBJ2-3 and V is TRBV6-5; D remains unclear. The CDR3 runs 15 residues. V lost 0 bases to trimming and J lost 2 bases, with 9 bases between them. Per the germline V gene, CDR1 is MNHEY and CDR2 is SVGAGI.